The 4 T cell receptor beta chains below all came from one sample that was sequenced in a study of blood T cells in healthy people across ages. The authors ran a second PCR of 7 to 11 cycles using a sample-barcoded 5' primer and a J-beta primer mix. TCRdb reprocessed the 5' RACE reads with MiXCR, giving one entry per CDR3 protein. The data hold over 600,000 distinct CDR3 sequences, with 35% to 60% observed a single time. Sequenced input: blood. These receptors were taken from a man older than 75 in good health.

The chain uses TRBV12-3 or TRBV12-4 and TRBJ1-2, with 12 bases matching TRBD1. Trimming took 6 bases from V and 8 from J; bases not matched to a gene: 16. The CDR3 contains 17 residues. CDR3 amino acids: CASRPTGTGGHGRGYTF. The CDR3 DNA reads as TGTGCCAGCAGGCCGACCGGGACAGGGGGCCATGGACGAGGCTACACCTTC.

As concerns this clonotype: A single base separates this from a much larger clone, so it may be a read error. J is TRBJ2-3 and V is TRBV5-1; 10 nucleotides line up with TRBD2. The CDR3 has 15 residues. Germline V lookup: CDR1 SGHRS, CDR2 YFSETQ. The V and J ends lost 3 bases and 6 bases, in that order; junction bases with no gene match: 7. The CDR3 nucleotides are TGCGCCAGCAGCTGGGGGCTAGCGGGAGCCGATACGCAGTATTTT. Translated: CASSWGLAGADTQYF.

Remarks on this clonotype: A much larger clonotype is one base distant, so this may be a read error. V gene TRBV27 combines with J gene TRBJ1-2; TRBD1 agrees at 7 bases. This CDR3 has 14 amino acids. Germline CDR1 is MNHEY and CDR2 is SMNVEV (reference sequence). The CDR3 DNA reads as TGTGCCAGCAGTTTACGGGACAGCAACTATGACTACACCTTC. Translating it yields CASSLRDSNYDYTF.

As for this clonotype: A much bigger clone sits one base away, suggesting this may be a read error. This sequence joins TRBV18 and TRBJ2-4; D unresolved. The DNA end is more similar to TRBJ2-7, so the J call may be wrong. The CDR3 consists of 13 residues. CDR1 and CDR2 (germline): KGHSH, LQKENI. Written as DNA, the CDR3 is TGTGCCAGCCCACCGACTGCCCACTACGAGCAGTACTTC. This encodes CASPPTAHYEQYF.